The clone carrying this TCR beta chain was recorded at least ten times. Other DNA sequences within the sample encode an identical CDR3. This sample is drawn from a study of blood T cell repertoires in COVID-19. The method was immunoSEQ multiplex PCR; TCRdb's version includes in-frame clones alone and lacks a portion of them. The sample lists under 150,000 clones, around 88% occurring once. V dropped 0 bases and J dropped 0 bases, with 13 bases sitting between them. The germline V gene encodes CDR1 SGHRS and CDR2 YFSETQ. The CDR3 runs 16 residues. Sequencing used PBMCs or T cells enriched from blood (not recorded which). The chain carries TRBV5-1 and TRBJ2-7; a possible D gene is TRBD1 (5 bases). This receptor was obtained from a woman aged 45-65 years who had recovered from COVID-19. This CDR3 reads CASSLAQGLSSYEQYF. Written as DNA, the CDR3 is TGCGCCAGCAGCTTGGCCCAGGGCTTGTCCTCCTACGAGCAGTACTTC.